One and the same sample provided the 22 T cell receptor beta chains below, sequenced in a study of blood T cell repertoires in COVID-19. The repertoire was sequenced with immunoSEQ multiplex PCR; TCRdb's copy has only in-frame clones and lacks some. The sample has around 220,000 clones; about 88% are singletons. Sample: peripheral blood. The receptors were gathered from a woman between 45 and 65 years old with COVID-19, enrolled during active disease.

The V call is TRBV3-1 (or the pseudogene TRBV3-2), the J call TRBJ1-2; 7 nucleotides line up with TRBD1. The CDR3 spans 18 residues. V shed 4 bases, J shed 0 bases, and the junction held 14 bases outside the gene matches. Germline assignment: CDR1 LGHDT and CDR2 YNNKEL (reference sequence). Here the CDR3 DNA reads TGTGCCAGCAGCCCGGGTGGGGGACAGCGGACCACTAACTATGGCTACACCTTC. This gives the protein CASSPGGGQRTTNYGYTF.

The table lists this clone with a few counts. One end of the junction varies from germline; a read error may be responsible. J is TRBJ1-5 and V is TRBV19, with D unclear. This CDR3 region has 15 residues. Germline loops: CDR1 LNHDA, CDR2 SQIVND (reference sequence). The chain's CDR3 is CASSKEGLGNQPQHF. DNA of the CDR3: TGTGCCAGCAGTAAGGAGGGTTTGGGCAATCAGCCCCAGCATTTT.

The V call is TRBV18, the J call TRBJ1-3; TRBD1 matches 9 bases. V lost 4 bases and J lost 0; bases outside the gene matches: 10. Germline V gene sequence: CDR1 KGHSH, CDR2 LQKENI. The CDR3 consists of 18 residues. The CDR3 coding sequence is TGTGCCAGCTCACGGCCGGGACAGGGATTAGGCTCTGGAAACACCATATATTTT. Translating gives CASSRPGQGLGSGNTIYF.

The CDR3 DNA follows: TGTGCCAGTAGGAGGGGAGGGGAACTGTTTTTT. Translating it yields CASRRGGELFF. The V and J genes are TRBV19 and TRBJ1-4; tentatively, D is TRBD1 (5 bases). CDR1 and CDR2 (germline): LNHDA, SQIVND (reference sequence). The length of the CDR3 is 11 residues. The germline V and J ends were trimmed by 6 bases and 12 bases, with 11 bases remaining between them.

V and J are TRBV9 and TRBJ1-4, with D unclear. CDR1 is SGDLS, CDR2 YYNGEE, per germline. The V gene lost 2 bases and the J gene lost 4 bases, with 12 bases spanning the gap. The CDR3 runs 15 residues. The CDR3 DNA follows: TGTGCCAGCAGCGTCAACGGGATAAATAATGAAAAACTGTTTTTT. It codes for CASSVNGINNEKLFF.

The chain combines TRBV30 with TRBJ1-6; D is unclear. Germline loops: CDR1 GTSNPN, CDR2 SVGIG (reference sequence). Trimming stripped 8 bases from V and 4 bases from J, with 12 bases between. The CDR3 runs to 13 residues. The CDR3 loop is CAARTGYNSPLHF. CDR3 nucleotide sequence: TGTGCCGCCCGGACTGGGTATAATTCACCCCTCCACTTT.

The rearrangement uses TRBV4-1 and TRBJ1-1; 8 bases map to TRBD1. CDR1 is MGHRA and CDR2 is YSYEKL in the germline V gene. V dropped 2 bases and J dropped 5; count of bases not matched to a gene: 4. This CDR3 comprises 14 residues. The CDR3 DNA follows: TGCGCCAGCAGCCAACCCGGACAGGGTACTGAAGCTTTCTTT. This gives the protein CASSQPGQGTEAFF.

This sequence joins TRBV19 and TRBJ2-2; 8 nucleotides match TRBD1. J lost 2 bases, V lost 10 bases, and 9 bases had no gene match. The CDR3 has 15 amino acids. Per germline, CDR1 LNHDA and CDR2 SQIVND (reference sequence). The CDR3 protein is CATGQGTGNTGELFF. The CDR3 region has the DNA TGTGCCACCGGACAGGGAACGGGCAACACCGGGGAGCTGTTTTTT.

The chain combines TRBV7-8 with TRBJ2-7, with D perhaps matching TRBD2 (5 bases). CDR3 size: 14 residues. Germline V gene data show CDR1 as SGHVS and CDR2 as FQNEAQ. Trimming took off 3 bases at V and 5 bases at J, with 14 bases between the two ends. The CDR3 reads CASSFGVLRNEQYF. The CDR3 nucleotides are TGTGCCAGCAGCTTCGGGGTCCTCCGGAACGAGCAGTACTTC.

This clone was observed a single time. This rearrangement joins TRBV5-1 to TRBJ1-1; TRBD1 is a possible D gene (5 bases). Germline lookup yields CDR1 SGHRS and CDR2 YFSETQ. The CDR3 has 17 residues. The V and J ends lost 4 bases and 4 bases respectively, with 23 bases between them. The CDR3 loop is CASSLGLGRGTVTEAFF. CDR3 nucleotide sequence: TGCGCCAGCAGCCTCGGGTTGGGCCGTGGGACTGTCACTGAAGCTTTCTTT.

The J gene is TRBJ2-3, the V gene TRBV27, with D unresolved. The CDR3 runs 13 residues. Looked up from germline, CDR1 is MNHEY and CDR2 is SMNVEV (reference sequence). The V gene lost 6 bases and the J gene lost 2 bases, with 9 bases spanning the gap. CDR3 protein: CASSVSNTDTQYF. The DNA for the CDR3 is TGTGCCAGCAGCGTTAGTAACACAGATACGCAGTATTTT.

This clone was recorded a few times. In nucleotides, the CDR3 is TGTGCCAGCAGCGTAGACCCCGACAGGATGTCCTACGAGCAGTACTTC. Encoded protein: CASSVDPDRMSYEQYF. The chain is built from TRBV9 and TRBJ2-7, with D possibly being TRBD1 (6 bases). Trimming stripped 0 bases from V and 1 base from J, with 14 bases between. Germline CDR1 and CDR2: SGDLS and YYNGEE. The CDR3 is made up of 16 amino acids.

This clone showed up just once. CDR3 DNA: TGTGCCAGCAGCGCGCTTACAGGCCCCGGGGAGCTGTTTTTT. Its protein product is CASSALTGPGELFF. The rearrangement joins TRBV7-7 to TRBJ2-2, with D perhaps matching TRBD1 (5 bases). Germline loops: CDR1 SSHAT, CDR2 FNYEAQ (reference sequence). The V gene lost 5 bases and the J gene lost 6 bases, with 13 bases spanning the gap. The CDR3 spans 14 residues. The full variable domain, completed using reference TRBV7-7 and TRBJ2-2, is GAGVSQSPRYKVTKRGQDVTLRCDPISSHATLYWYQQALGQGPEFLTYFNYEAQPDKSGLPSDRFSAERPEGSISTLTIQRTEQRDSAMYRCASSALTGPGELFFGEGSRLTVL.

The chain employs TRBV19 and TRBJ2-3; D may be TRBD2 (7 bases). CDR3 length: 16 residues. Germline CDR1 is LNHDA and CDR2 is SQIVND (reference sequence). V lost 5 bases to trimming and J lost 1 base, with 16 bases between them. This chain's CDR3 is CASSRIGGGGTDTQYF. CDR3 nucleotide sequence: TGTGCCAGTAGTCGTATAGGGGGGGGAGGCACAGATACGCAGTATTTT.

The chain is built from TRBV12-2 and TRBJ2-7; the D call of TRBD2 is as the table states it, not checked on the DNA. TRBV12-2 is recorded as a pseudogene. This CDR3 is 17 amino acids long. The CDR3: CASRLTKECDSSYEQYV. The CDR3 DNA sequence: TGTGCAAGTCGCCTCACTAAAGAGTGCGATAGCTCCTACGAGCAGTACGTC.

This rearrangement joins TRBV19 to TRBJ1-5, with 8 nucleotides matching TRBD1. This CDR3 is 13 amino acids long. The germline V gene encodes CDR1 LNHDA and CDR2 SQIVND (reference sequence). J gave up 5 bases and V 4 bases, and 1 base lay outside the gene matches. The CDR3, as DNA: TGTGCCAGTAGTAAGACAGGGGATCAGCCCCAGCATTTT. Translation gives CASSKTGDQPQHF.

This clone was seen more than once but under ten times. This chain links TRBV7-2 with TRBJ1-2, with D possibly matching TRBD1 (5 bases). Germline values: CDR1 SGHTA, CDR2 FQGNSA. The CDR3 runs 13 residues. V gave up 0 bases and J gave up 4 bases, with 6 bases separating them. CDR3 residues: CASSLAGRYGYTF. The CDR3, as DNA: TGTGCCAGCAGCTTAGCGGGGCGCTATGGCTACACCTTC.

This chain uses TRBV6-2 or TRBV6-3 with TRBJ1-1; TRBD1 aligns across 11 bases. Per the germline V gene, CDR1 is MNHEY and CDR2 is SVGEGT. V lost 6 bases and J lost 6; bases outside the gene matches: 9. This CDR3 is 15 amino acids long. The CDR3 here is CASSPTRDRGAEAFF. CDR3 in DNA: TGTGCCAGCAGCCCTACACGGGACAGGGGGGCTGAAGCTTTCTTT.

The V gene is TRBV11-3, the J gene TRBJ2-5, with a weak D call TRBD1 (6 bases). Germline CDR1 reads SGHNT; CDR2 reads YENEEA. V was cut by 4 bases and J by 2 bases, with 11 bases left in between. This CDR3 is built from 14 residues. The CDR3: CASSSRGGQETQYF. The CDR3 DNA sequence: TGTGCCAGCAGCTCGCGAGGGGGTCAAGAGACCCAGTACTTC.

The chain recombines TRBV3-1 (or the pseudogene TRBV3-2) with TRBJ2-5; TRBD1 aligns across 10 bases. The CDR3 is made up of 16 amino acids. Trimming cost V 3 bases and J 5 bases; bases outside gene matches: 9. Germline V gene data show CDR1 as LGHDT and CDR2 as YNNKEL (reference sequence). The CDR3, as DNA: TGTGCCAGCAGCCACCGTCCGGGACAGGGGAGGGAGACCCAGTACTTC. This encodes CASSHRPGQGRETQYF.

The chain uses TRBV27 and TRBJ1-5; perhaps TRBD1 as D (5 bases). Trimming took 6 bases from V and 4 from J, leaving 13 bases between them. The length of the CDR3 is 14 residues. The germline V gene has CDR1 MNHEY and CDR2 SMNVEV (reference sequence). This CDR3 is CASSPGGHNQPQHF. CDR3 coding DNA: TGTGCCAGCAGCCCCGGGGGTCATAATCAGCCCCAGCATTTT.

The rearrangement joins TRBV14 to TRBJ2-3, with TRBD2 identical over 7 bases. This CDR3 comprises 14 residues. Per germline, CDR1 SGHDN and CDR2 FVKESK. The V segment lost 3 bases and the J segment 3 bases; nucleotides outside the gene matches: 3. The CDR3 loop reads CASSQSLATDTQYF. The CDR3 DNA is TGTGCCAGCAGCCAGTCACTAGCGACAGATACGCAGTATTTT.